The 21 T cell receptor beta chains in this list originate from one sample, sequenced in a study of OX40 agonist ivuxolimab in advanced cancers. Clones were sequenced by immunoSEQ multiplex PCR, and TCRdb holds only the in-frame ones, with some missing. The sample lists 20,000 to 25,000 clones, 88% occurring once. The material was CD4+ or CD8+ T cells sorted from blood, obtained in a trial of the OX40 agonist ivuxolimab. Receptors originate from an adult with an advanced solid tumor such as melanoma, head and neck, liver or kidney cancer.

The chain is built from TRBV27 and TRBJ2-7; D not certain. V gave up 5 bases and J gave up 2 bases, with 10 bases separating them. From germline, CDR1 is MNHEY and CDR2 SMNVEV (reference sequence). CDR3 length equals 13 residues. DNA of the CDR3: TGTGCCAGCAGTCTGGGCAGAACCTACGAGCAGTACTTC. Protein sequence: CASSLGRTYEQYF.

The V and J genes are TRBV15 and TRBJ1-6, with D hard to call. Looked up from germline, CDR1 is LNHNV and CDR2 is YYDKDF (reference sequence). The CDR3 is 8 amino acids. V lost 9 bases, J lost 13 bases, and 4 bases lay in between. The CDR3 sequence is CATFPLHF. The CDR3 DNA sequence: TGTGCCACGTTTCCCCTCCACTTT.

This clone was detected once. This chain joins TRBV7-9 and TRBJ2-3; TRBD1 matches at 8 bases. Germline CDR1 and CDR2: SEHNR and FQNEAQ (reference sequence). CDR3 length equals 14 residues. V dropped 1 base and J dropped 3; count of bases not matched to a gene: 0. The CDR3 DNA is TGTGCCAGCAGCTTAGGACAGGGGACAGATACGCAGTATTTT. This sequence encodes CASSLGQGTDTQYF.

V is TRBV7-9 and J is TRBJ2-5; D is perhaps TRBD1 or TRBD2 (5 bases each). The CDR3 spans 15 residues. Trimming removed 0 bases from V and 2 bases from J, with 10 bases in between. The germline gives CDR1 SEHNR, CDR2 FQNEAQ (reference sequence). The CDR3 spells CASSLAGPNQETQYF. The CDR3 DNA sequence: TGTGCCAGCAGCTTAGCGGGACCAAATCAAGAGACCCAGTACTTC.

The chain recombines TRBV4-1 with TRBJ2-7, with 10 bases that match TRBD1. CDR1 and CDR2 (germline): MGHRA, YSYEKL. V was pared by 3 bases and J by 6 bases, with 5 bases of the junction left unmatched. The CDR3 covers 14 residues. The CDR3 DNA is TGCGCCAGCAGCCATGAAGACAGGGGGCCCGAGCAGTACTTC. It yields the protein CASSHEDRGPEQYF.

The CDR3 loop reads CSVGSGELFF. In nucleotides, the CDR3 is TGCAGCGTCGGTTCCGGGGAGCTGTTTTTT. The J gene is TRBJ2-2, the V gene TRBV29-1, with D unresolved. Trimming shortened V by 6 bases and J by 6 bases, and 5 bases separated the two germline ends. This CDR3 contains 10 residues. The germline CDR1 and CDR2 sequences are SQVTM and ANQGSEA.

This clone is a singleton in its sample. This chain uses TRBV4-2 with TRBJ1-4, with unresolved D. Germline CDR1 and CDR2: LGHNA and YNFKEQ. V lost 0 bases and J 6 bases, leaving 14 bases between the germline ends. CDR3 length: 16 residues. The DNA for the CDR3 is TGTGCCAGCAGCCAAGATTGGACTGGGCCGGATGAAAAACTGTTTTTT. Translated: CASSQDWTGPDEKLFF.

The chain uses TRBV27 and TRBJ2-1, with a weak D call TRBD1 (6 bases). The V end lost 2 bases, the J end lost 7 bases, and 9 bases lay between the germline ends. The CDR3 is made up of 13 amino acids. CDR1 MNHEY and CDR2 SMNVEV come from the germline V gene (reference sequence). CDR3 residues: CASSLIQGNEQFF. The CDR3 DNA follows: TGTGCCAGCAGTTTAATCCAGGGGAATGAGCAGTTCTTC.

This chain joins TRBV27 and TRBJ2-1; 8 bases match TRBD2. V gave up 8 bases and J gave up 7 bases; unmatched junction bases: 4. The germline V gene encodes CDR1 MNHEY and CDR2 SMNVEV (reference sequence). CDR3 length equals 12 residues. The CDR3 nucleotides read TGTGCCAGCCGGGAGGGGCTAAATGAGCAGTTCTTC. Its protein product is CASREGLNEQFF.

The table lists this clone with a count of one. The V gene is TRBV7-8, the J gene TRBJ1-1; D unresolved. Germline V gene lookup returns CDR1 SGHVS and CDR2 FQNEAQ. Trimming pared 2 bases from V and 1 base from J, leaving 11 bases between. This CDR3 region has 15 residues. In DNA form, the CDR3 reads TGTGCCAGCAGCTTATCTTGGGGAACGAACACTGAAGCTTTCTTT. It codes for CASSLSWGTNTEAFF.

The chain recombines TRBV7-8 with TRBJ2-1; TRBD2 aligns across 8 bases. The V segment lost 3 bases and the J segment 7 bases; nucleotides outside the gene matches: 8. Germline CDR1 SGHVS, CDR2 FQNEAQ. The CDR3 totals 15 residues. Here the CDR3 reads CASSFGAGVINEQFF. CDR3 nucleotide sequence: TGTGCCAGCAGCTTCGGAGCGGGGGTTATAAATGAGCAGTTCTTC.

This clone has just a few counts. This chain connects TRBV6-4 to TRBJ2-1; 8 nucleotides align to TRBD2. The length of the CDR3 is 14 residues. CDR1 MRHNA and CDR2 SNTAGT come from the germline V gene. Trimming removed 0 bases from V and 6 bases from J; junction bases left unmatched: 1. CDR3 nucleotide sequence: TGTGCCAGCAGTGACTCCGGGACTAGCAATGAGCAGTTCTTC. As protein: CASSDSGTSNEQFF.

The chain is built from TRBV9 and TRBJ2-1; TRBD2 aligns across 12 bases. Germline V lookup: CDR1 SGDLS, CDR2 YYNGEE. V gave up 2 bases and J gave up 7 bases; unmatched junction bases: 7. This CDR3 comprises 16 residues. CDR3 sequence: CASSVPLAGGENEQFF. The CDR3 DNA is TGTGCCAGCAGCGTCCCCCTAGCGGGGGGGGAGAATGAGCAGTTCTTC.

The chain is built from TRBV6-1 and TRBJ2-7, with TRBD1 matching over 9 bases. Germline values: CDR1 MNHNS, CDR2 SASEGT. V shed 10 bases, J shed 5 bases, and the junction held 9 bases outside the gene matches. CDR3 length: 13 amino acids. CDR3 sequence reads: CAMAGTGLNEQYF. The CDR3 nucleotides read TGTGCCATGGCGGGGACAGGGTTGAACGAGCAGTACTTC.

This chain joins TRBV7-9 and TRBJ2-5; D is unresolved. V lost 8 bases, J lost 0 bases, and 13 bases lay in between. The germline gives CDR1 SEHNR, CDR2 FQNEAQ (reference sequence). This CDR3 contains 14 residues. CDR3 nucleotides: TGTGCCAGCGCGGAGTGGCAATACCAAGAGACCCAGTACTTC. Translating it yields CASAEWQYQETQYF. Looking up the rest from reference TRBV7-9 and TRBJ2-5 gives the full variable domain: DTGVSQNPRHKITKRGQNVTFRCDPISEHNRLYWYRQTLGQGPEFLTYFQNEAQLEKSRLLSDRFSAERPKGSFSTLEIQRTEQGDSAMYLCASAEWQYQETQYFGPGTRLLVL.

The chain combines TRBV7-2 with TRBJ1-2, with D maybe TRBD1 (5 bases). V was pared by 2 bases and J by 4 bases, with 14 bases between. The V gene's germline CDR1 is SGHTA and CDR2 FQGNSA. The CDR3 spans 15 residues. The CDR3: CASSLPRDGPYGYTF. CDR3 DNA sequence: TGTGCCAGCAGCTTACCCCGGGACGGTCCCTATGGCTACACCTTC.

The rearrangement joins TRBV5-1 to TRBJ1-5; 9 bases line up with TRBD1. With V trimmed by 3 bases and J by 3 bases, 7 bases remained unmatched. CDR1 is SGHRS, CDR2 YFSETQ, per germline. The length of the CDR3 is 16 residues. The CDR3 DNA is TGCGCCAGCAGCTGGGTTAGGACAGGGGTCAATCAGCCCCAGCATTTT. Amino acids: CASSWVRTGVNQPQHF.

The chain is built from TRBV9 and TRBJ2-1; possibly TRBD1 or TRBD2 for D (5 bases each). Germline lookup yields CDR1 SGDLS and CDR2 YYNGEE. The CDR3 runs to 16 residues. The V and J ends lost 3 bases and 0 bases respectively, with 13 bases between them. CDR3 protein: CASSGPGPSSYNEQFF. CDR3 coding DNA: TGTGCCAGCAGCGGCCCGGGACCAAGCTCCTACAATGAGCAGTTCTTC.

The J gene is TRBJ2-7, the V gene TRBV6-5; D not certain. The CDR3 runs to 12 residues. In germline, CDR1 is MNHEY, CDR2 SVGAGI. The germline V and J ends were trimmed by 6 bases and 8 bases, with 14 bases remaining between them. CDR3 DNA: TGTGCCAGCAGCCCCTCCGGGTCCCAGCAGTACTTC. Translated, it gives CASSPSGSQQYF.

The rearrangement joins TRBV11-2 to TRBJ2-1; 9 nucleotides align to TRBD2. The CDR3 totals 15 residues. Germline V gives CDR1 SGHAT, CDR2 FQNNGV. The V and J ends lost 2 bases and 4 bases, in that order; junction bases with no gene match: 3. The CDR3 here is CASSLWAGGYNEQFF. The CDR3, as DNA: TGTGCCAGCAGCTTATGGGCGGGAGGGTACAATGAGCAGTTCTTC.

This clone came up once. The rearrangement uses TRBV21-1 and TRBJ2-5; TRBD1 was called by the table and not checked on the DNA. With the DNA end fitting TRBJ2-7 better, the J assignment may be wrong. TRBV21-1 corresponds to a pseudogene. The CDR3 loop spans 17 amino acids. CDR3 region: CASSKGGQREATYEQYF. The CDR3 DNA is TGTGCCAGCAGCAAAGGGGGACAGCGTGAAGCCACCTACGAGCAGTACTTC.